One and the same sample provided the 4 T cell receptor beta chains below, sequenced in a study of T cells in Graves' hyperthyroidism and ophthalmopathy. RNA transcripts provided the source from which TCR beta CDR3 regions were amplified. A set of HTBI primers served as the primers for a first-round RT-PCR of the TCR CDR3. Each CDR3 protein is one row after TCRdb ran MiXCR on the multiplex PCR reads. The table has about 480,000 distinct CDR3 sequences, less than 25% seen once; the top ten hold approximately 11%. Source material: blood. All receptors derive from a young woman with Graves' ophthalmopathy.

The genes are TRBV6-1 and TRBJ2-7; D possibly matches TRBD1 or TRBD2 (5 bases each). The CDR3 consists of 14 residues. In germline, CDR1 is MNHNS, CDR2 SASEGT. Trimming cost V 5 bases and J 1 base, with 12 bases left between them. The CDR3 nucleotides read TGTGCCAGCAGTCCCTGGGGGTTGTCCTACGAGCAGTACTTC. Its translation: CASSPWGLSYEQYF.

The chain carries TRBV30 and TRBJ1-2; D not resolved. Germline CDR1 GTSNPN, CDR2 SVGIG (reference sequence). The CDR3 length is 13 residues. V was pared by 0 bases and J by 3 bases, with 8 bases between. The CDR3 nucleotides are TGTGCCTGGAGTGTAGGGAGAGACTATGGCTACACCTTC. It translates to CAWSVGRDYGYTF.

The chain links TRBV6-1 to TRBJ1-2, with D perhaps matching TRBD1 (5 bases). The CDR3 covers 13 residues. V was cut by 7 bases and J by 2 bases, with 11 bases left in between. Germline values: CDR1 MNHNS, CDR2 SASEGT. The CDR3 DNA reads TGTGCCAGCACTATAGGGGAGAACTATGGCTACACCTTC. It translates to CASTIGENYGYTF.

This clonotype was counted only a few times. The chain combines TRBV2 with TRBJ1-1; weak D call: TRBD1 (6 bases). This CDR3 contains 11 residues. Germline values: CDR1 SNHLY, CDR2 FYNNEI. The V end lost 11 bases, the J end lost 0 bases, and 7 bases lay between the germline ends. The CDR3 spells CAGDMNTEAFF. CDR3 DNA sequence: TGTGCCGGGGACATGAACACTGAAGCTTTCTTT.